This T cell receptor beta chain was found in a study of vaccination effects on CD4 cells after COVID-19. Background on the study: The participants, recipients of two vaccine doses, got either BNT162b2 or mRNA-1273. Study-level findings and limits: Common cold coronaviruses were cross-recognized by only 1 of 255 vaccine-induced clones in healthy vaccinees.

Expansion of antigen-specific CD4+ T cells with viral peptide pools was carried out by the ViraFEST assay before sequencing. CD4+ T cells were isolated after around 10 days of culture. Vaccinated recipients, who were negative for nucleocapsid antibodies, had no history of SARS-CoV-2 infection. Libraries were prepared by immunoSEQ multiplex PCR; TCRdb keeps only in-frame clonotypes and omits some of them. The data hold roughly 33,000 clones, with 55% to 85% observed a single time. V gave up 6 bases and J gave up 7 bases; unmatched junction bases: 10. The CDR3 has 14 residues. Germline assignment: CDR1 MNHEY and CDR2 SVGAGI. To note about this clone: The antigen remains unidentified.

The material sequenced was CD4+ T cells from PBMCs cultured with HCoV-OC43 spike peptides, taken before COVID-19 vaccination. As to subset: HCoV-OC43 spike overlapping peptide pool stimulation. The source of this sequence is a human donor who received a COVID-19 vaccine. The gene calls are TRBV6-5 and TRBJ1-2, with 8 bases aligning to TRBD1. The CDR3 here is CASRLQGGIGGYTF. The CDR3 DNA sequence: TGTGCCAGCAGATTACAGGGGGGGATTGGTGGCTACACCTTC.